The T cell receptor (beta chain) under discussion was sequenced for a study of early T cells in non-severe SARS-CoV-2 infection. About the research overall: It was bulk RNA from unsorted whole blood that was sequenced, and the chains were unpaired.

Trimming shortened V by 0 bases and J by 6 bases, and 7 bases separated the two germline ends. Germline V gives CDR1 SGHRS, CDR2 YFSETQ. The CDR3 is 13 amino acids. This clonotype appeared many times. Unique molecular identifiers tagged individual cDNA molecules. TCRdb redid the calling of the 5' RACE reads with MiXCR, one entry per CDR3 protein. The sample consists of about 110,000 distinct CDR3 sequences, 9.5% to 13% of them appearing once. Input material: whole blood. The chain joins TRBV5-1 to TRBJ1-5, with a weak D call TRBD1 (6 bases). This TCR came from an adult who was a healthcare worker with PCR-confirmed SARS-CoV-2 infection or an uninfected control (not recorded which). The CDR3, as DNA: TGCGCCAGCAGCTTGGAGGGGGGTCAGCCCCAGCATTTT. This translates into CASSLEGGQPQHF.